This T cell receptor beta chain was captured in a study of T cell repertoires in cytomegalovirus infection. Background on the study: Selection of CMV epitopes for the study included recently identified HLA-C-restricted and well-studied HLA-B-restricted ones. Public TCR beta signatures were indicative of both CMV infection and a matching HLA type.

Note on this clonotype: Its antigen is not known.

CDR1 and CDR2 from the germline V gene are MNHNY and SVGAGI (reference sequence). The CDR3 length is 15 residues. Trimming at V came to 5 bases and at J to 7 bases, leaving 10 bases not matched to a gene. Each CDR3 protein is one row after TCRdb ran MiXCR on the reads. The sample shows 650,000 to 850,000 distinct CDR3 sequences, 25% to 35% of them seen only once. Findings of the study overall: Dominating the ex vivo response were HLA-C-restricted CMV-specific TCR beta clonotypes.

This rearrangement joins TRBV6-6 to TRBJ2-3; 9 nucleotides match TRBD1. This sequence originates from a human donor in good health (CMV status not recorded). Some clones in this sample may be carry-over from other donors' samples. Specimen: cultured CD8+ T cells from PBMCs, collected from culture after CMV antigen stimulation. The CDR3 bases are TGTGCCAGCAGTCTTACGGGACAGGGACCCAATACGCAGTATTTT. Translation: CASSLTGQGPNTQYF.